Below are 20 T cell receptor beta chains sequenced from a single sample in a study of beta chain features in type 1 diabetes. Points from the study as a whole: Type 1 diabetes patients had moderately but significantly shorter TCRB CDR3s in all four CD4+ subsets.

Investigators reverse transcribed all isolated RNA, so they sequenced expressed TCRB transcripts. Measured with immunoSEQ multiplex PCR; TCRdb has only the in-frame clones, and not every one. The data contain 200,000 to 300,000 clones, approximately 11% of them singletons. The antigens these receptors bind are not known. Sequenced sample: naive CD4+ T cells from blood. The receptor set was obtained from a man aged 30 to 45 with type 1 diabetes.

The chain links TRBV2 to TRBJ1-2; a possible D gene is TRBD1 (6 bases). Per the germline V gene, CDR1 is SNHLY and CDR2 is FYNNEI. The germline V and J ends were trimmed by 7 bases and 6 bases, with 21 bases remaining between them. The CDR3 runs to 15 residues. The DNA for the CDR3 is TGTGCCAGCACGGCACAGGGTATAACGCTCAATGGCTACACCTTC. As protein: CASTAQGITLNGYTF.

This clone appeared a few times. In the same sample, other DNA sequences code for this CDR3. The V gene is TRBV9, the J gene TRBJ1-1; TRBD1 aligns across 9 bases. Germline V lookup: CDR1 SGDLS, CDR2 YYNGEE. This CDR3 is built from 15 residues. The ends lost 0 bases at V and 5 bases at J; junction bases unmatched: 5. In nucleotides, the CDR3 is TGTGCCAGCAGCGTAGGGGGACAGGGTGGGACTGAAGCTTTCTTT. Translated: CASSVGGQGGTEAFF.

This clone showed up just a few times. The chain is built from TRBV15 and TRBJ2-5; 9 nucleotides line up with TRBD2. V trimming: 5 bases; J trimming: 4 bases; junction bases outside the gene matches: 5. CDR3 size: 14 residues. Germline loops: CDR1 LNHNV, CDR2 YYDKDF (reference sequence). The CDR3: CATSGRGGGETQYF. CDR3 coding DNA: TGTGCCACCAGCGGGCGGGGGGGAGGAGAGACCCAGTACTTC.

This clone appeared a few times. J is TRBJ1-4 and V is TRBV5-4; 8 bases fit TRBD1. The germline V gene has CDR1 SGHNT and CDR2 YYREEE (reference sequence). V lost 4 bases and J lost 6; bases outside the gene matches: 8. CDR3 size: 15 residues. The chain's CDR3 is CASSRKDRADEKLFF. The CDR3 DNA is TGTGCCAGCAGCAGGAAGGACAGGGCGGATGAAAAACTGTTTTTT.

The chain carries TRBV10-3 and TRBJ2-7; a possible D gene is TRBD1 (6 bases). This CDR3 region has 17 residues. The germline V gene encodes CDR1 ENHRY and CDR2 SYGVKD. The V gene lost 6 bases and the J gene lost 0 bases, with 21 bases spanning the gap. CDR3 DNA sequence: TGTGCCATCAGCAGGGCCTGGGGCGACAGGATCTCCTACGAGCAGTACTTC. It encodes CAISRAWGDRISYEQYF.

A word on this clone: Other nucleotide sequences in the sample specify the same CDR3. The gene calls are TRBV18 and TRBJ1-5; TRBD1 aligns across 10 bases. Germline V gene lookup returns CDR1 KGHSH and CDR2 LQKENI. The CDR3 sequence is 14 residues long. With V trimmed by 4 bases and J by 5 bases, 2 bases remained unmatched. Here the CDR3 reads CASSLGQGDQPQHF. The CDR3 DNA reads TGTGCCAGCTCACTTGGACAGGGGGATCAGCCCCAGCATTTT.

This sequence joins TRBV18 and TRBJ2-5; 7 bases match TRBD1. Per germline, CDR1 KGHSH and CDR2 LQKENI. Losses at the gene ends were 1 base for V and 2 bases for J; bases not matched to a gene: 4. The CDR3 runs 15 residues. The CDR3 spells CASSPQQGQQETQYF. CDR3 in DNA: TGTGCCAGCTCACCACAACAGGGACAGCAAGAGACCCAGTACTTC.

This clone appeared a few times. This chain connects TRBV7-9 to TRBJ2-1; unclear D gene. Germline CDR1 reads SEHNR; CDR2 reads FQNEAQ (reference sequence). This CDR3 is built from 13 residues. V lost 4 bases and J 3 bases, leaving 7 bases between the germline ends. CDR3 coding DNA: TGTGCCAGCAGCTCTGCCAGCTACAATGAGCAGTTCTTC. The encoded protein is CASSSASYNEQFF.

This clone was observed a handful of times. The V and J genes are TRBV18 and TRBJ2-1; 11 bases agree with TRBD2. V shed 1 base and J 5 bases; nucleotides not matched to a gene: 7. The CDR3 contains 17 residues. Germline V gives CDR1 KGHSH, CDR2 LQKENI. The CDR3 here is CASSPLAGGIPNNEQFF. Written as DNA, the CDR3 is TGTGCCAGCTCACCACTAGCGGGGGGGATTCCGAACAATGAGCAGTTCTTC.

This clone was detected a few times. This sequence joins TRBV11-2 and TRBJ1-2; TRBD1 matches 9 bases. J was trimmed by 6 bases and V by 4 bases; bases with no gene match: 6. Germline lookup yields CDR1 SGHAT and CDR2 FQNNGV. There are 14 residues in the CDR3. CDR3: CASSSRTGVNGYTF. CDR3 nucleotide sequence: TGTGCCAGCAGCTCCCGGACAGGGGTGAATGGCTACACCTTC.

The CDR3 DNA reads as TGTGCCAGCCGTCATTGTAGGGACAGGGGGCTTAGCAGCACAGATACGCAGTATTTT. Its protein is CASRHCRDRGLSSTDTQYF. The chain couples TRBV21-1 to TRBJ2-3; TRBD1 is the table's D call, not checked against the DNA. TRBV21-1 is a pseudogene locus. This CDR3 is built from 19 residues.

The chain employs TRBV2 and TRBJ2-3, with 10 bases matching TRBD1. The V gene end was trimmed by 5 bases and the J gene end by 1 base; junction bases not matched to a gene: 3. CDR3 length equals 15 residues. The germline CDR1 and CDR2 sequences are SNHLY and FYNNEI. The CDR3 bases are TGTGCCAGCAGTAAGGACAGGGGGGGCACAGATACGCAGTATTTT. Amino acid sequence: CASSKDRGGTDTQYF.

Notes on this clone: Additional DNA sequences in this sample encode the identical CDR3. The CDR3, as DNA: TGTGCCAGCAGTCGGGACAGCCAAGAGACCCAGTACTTC. Translated: CASSRDSQETQYF. The gene calls are TRBV2 and TRBJ2-5; TRBD1 matches at 7 bases. Germline-derived CDR1 and CDR2 are SNHLY and FYNNEI. J was trimmed by 1 base and V by 5 bases; bases with no gene match: 1. The CDR3 spans 13 residues.

This clone was picked up a small number of times. V gene TRBV28 combines with J gene TRBJ1-4; unclear D gene. V lost 6 bases, J lost 7 bases, and 6 bases lay in between. Germline assignment: CDR1 MDHEN and CDR2 SYDVKM. The CDR3 length is 11 residues. CDR3 in amino acids: CASRSFEKLFF. Here the CDR3 DNA reads TGTGCCAGCAGGTCATTTGAAAAACTGTTTTTT. Using reference TRBV28 and TRBJ1-4 for the parts outside the CDR3, the full variable domain is DVKVTQSSRYLVKRTGEKVFLECVQDMDHENMFWYRQDPGLGLRLIYFSYDVKMKEKGDIPEGYSVSREKKERFSLILESASTNQTSMYLCASRSFEKLFFGSGTQLSVL.

With respect to this clone: Relative to the germline gene, one junction end is altered; a read error may explain this. This sample includes further DNA sequences coding for the same CDR3. This chain joins TRBV13 and TRBJ2-7, with 11 bases fitting TRBD1. The CDR3 extends over 13 amino acids. Per germline, CDR1 PRHDT and CDR2 FYEKMQ (reference sequence). The chain's CDR3 is CASRGGQGDEQYF. CDR3 in DNA: TGCGCCAGCAGAGGGGGACAGGGGGACGAGCAGTACTTC.

CDR3 coding DNA: TGCGCCAGCAGCCAACAAGGACAGGGGACTTTGGGGCGACAAGAGACCCAGTACTTC. Its protein is CASSQQGQGTLGRQETQYF. The rearrangement links TRBV4-1 to TRBJ2-5, with 9 bases aligning to TRBD1. CDR1 and CDR2 from the germline V gene are MGHRA and YSYEKL. The CDR3 consists of 19 residues. With V trimmed by 2 bases and J by 2 bases, 15 bases remained unmatched.

This clone turned up a few times. The gene calls are TRBV9 and TRBJ2-2; 7 bases are shared with TRBD2. V was clipped by 4 bases and J by 6 bases; unmatched bases: 3. Germline CDR1 SGDLS, CDR2 YYNGEE. The CDR3 is 13 amino acids. The chain's CDR3 is CASSRSGAGELFF. The CDR3 coding sequence is TGTGCCAGCAGCCGAAGCGGGGCCGGGGAGCTGTTTTTT.

This chain joins TRBV7-6 and TRBJ2-7; 8 positions match TRBD1. Trimming removed 5 bases from V and 7 bases from J; junction bases left unmatched: 7. Germline V gene lookup returns CDR1 SGHVS and CDR2 FNYEAQ. The CDR3 spans 13 residues. In DNA form, the CDR3 reads TGTGCCAGCAGCCCGCGGACAGGGACGGAGCAGTACTTC. Translation gives CASSPRTGTEQYF.

The CDR3 DNA follows: TGTGCCTGGAGCTGGGGGGTAGATACCGGGGAGCTGTTTTTT. It specifies CAWSWGVDTGELFF. The chain combines TRBV30 with TRBJ2-2; TRBD2 might be the D (6 bases). The CDR3 is made up of 14 amino acids. Looked up from germline, CDR1 is GTSNPN and CDR2 is SVGIG (reference sequence). V was clipped by 3 bases and J by 5 bases, with 13 bases between them.

This chain joins TRBV5-1 and TRBJ1-4, with D unresolved. Trimming shortened V by 4 bases and J by 0 bases, and 10 bases separated the two germline ends. The CDR3 is 15 residues long. CDR1 is SGHRS and CDR2 is YFSETQ in the germline V gene. CDR3 in DNA: TGCGCCAGCAGCACCAACAGAGCAACTAATGAAAAACTGTTTTTT. It translates to CASSTNRATNEKLFF.